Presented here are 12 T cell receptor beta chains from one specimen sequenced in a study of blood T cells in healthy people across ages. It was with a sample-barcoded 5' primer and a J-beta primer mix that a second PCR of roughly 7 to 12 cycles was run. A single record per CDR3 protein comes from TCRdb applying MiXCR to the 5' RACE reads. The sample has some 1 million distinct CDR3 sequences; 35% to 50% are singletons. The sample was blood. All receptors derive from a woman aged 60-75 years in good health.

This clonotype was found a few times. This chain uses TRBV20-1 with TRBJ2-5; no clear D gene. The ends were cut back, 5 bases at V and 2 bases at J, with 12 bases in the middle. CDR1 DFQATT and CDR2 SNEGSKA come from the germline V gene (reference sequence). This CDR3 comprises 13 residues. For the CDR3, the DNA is TGCAGTGCTCCCCCCGACGGTCAAGAGACCCAGTACTTC. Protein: CSAPPDGQETQYF.

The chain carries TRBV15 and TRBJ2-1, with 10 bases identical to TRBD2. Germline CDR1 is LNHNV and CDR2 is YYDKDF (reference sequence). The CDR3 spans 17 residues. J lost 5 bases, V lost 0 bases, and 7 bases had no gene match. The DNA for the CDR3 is TGTGCCACCAGCAGAGAGTCTAGCGGGAGTCCTGACAATGAGCAGTTCTTC. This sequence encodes CATSRESSGSPDNEQFF.

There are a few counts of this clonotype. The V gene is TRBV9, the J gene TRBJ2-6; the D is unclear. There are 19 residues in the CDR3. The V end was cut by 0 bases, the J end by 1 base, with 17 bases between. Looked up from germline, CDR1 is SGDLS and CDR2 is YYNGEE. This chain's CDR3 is CASSVGMTLLGSGANVLTF. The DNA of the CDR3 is TGTGCCAGCAGCGTAGGAATGACACTTCTTGGGTCTGGGGCCAACGTCCTGACTTTC.

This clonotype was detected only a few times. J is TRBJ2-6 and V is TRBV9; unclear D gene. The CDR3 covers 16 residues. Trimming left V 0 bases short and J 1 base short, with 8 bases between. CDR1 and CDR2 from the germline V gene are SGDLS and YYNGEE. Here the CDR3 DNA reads TGTGCCAGCAGCGTAGCTCTGGGTTCTGGGGCCAACGTCCTGACTTTC. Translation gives CASSVALGSGANVLTF.

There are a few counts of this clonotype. The CDR3 nucleotides read TGTGCCATCAGTGACTTTCTAGCGGGAGGGCCAGCAGATACGCAGTATTTT. Residues: CAISDFLAGGPADTQYF. The chain combines TRBV10-3 with TRBJ2-3, with 12 bases that match TRBD2. The ends lost 3 bases at V and 4 bases at J; junction bases unmatched: 8. The CDR3 extends over 17 amino acids. Germline CDR1 is ENHRY and CDR2 is SYGVKD.

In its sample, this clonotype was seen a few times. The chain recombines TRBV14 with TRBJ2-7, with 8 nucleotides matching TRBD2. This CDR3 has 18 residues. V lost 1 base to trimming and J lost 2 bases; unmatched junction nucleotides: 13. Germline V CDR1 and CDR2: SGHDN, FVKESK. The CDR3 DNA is TGTGCCAGCAGCCAAGTATCCGGGAGGGTAGCCTTAACCTACGAGCAGTACTTC. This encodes CASSQVSGRVALTYEQYF.

CDR3 DNA: TGCAGTGCTAGACAGGCGAACACTGAAGCTTTCTTT. Its translation is CSARQANTEAFF. The chain uses TRBV20-1 and TRBJ1-1, with D unclear. The germline V gene encodes CDR1 DFQATT and CDR2 SNEGSKA (reference sequence). The length of the CDR3 is 12 residues. Trimming shortened V by 2 bases and J by 1 base, and 5 bases separated the two germline ends.

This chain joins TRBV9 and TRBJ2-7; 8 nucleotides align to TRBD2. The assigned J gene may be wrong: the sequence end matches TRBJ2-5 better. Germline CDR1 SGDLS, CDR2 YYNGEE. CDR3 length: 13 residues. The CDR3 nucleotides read TGTGCCAGCCGGCCAGCGGGAGAAGAGACCCAGTACTTC. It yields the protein CASRPAGEETQYF.

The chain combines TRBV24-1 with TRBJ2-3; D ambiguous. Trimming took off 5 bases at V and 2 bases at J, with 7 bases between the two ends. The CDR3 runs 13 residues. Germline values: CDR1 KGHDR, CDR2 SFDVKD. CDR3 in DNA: TGTGCCACCAGTGGATCGATCACAGATACGCAGTATTTT. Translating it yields CATSGSITDTQYF.

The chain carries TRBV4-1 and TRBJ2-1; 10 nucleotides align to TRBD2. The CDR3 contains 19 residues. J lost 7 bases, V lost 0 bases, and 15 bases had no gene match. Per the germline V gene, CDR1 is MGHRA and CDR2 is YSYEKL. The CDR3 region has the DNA TGCGCCAGCAGCCAAGATGATCCTAGCGGGAGCTCTAGGGGTAATGAGCAGTTCTTC. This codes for CASSQDDPSGSSRGNEQFF.

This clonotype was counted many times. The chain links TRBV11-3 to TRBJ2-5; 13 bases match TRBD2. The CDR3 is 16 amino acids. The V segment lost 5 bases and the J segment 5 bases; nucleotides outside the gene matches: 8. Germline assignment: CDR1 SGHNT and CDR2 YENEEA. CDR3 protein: CASSQRTSGSFETQYF. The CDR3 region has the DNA TGTGCCAGCAGCCAGAGGACTAGCGGGAGTTTTGAGACCCAGTACTTC.

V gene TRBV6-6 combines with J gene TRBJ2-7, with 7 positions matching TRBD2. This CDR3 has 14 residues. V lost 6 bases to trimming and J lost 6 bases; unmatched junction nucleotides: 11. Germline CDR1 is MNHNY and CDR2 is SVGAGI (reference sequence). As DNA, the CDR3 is TGTGCCAGCAGACGGAGGGAGGGGACCGTCGAGCAGTACTTC. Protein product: CASRRREGTVEQYF.